Below are 15 T cell receptor beta chains sequenced from a single sample in a study of STAT3 mutations in large granular lymphocyte leukemia. Their target antigens are unknown. Study-level results: At least one immunodominant TCR beta clonotype appeared in every T-cell large granular lymphocyte leukemia patient.

The assay was immunoSEQ multiplex PCR, and TCRdb's table has in-frame clones only and misses some. There are about 15,000 clones in the sample; about 93% occur only once, and less than 9.5% lies in the top ten. Sequencing was carried out using peripheral blood mononuclear cells. The receptors were gathered from a woman between 45 and 60 years old with T-cell large granular lymphocyte leukemia. Some clones in this sample may be carry-over from other donors' samples.

This chain uses TRBV25-1 with TRBJ2-5; weak D call: TRBD2 (6 bases). The CDR3 contains 13 residues. Germline CDR1 is MGHDK and CDR2 is SYGVNS. Trimming took off 1 base at V and 4 bases at J, with 7 bases between the two ends. The CDR3 DNA reads TGTGCCAGCAGTGAATTCGGGGGAGAGACCCAGTACTTC. This translates into CASSEFGGETQYF. Together with reference TRBV25-1 and TRBJ2-5, the CDR3 gives the full variable domain: EADIYQTPRYLVIGTGKKITLECSQTMGHDKMYWYQQDPGMELHLIHYSYGVNSTEKGDLSSESTVSRIRTEHFPLTLESARPSHTSQYLCASSEFGGETQYFGPGTRLLVL.

V and J are TRBV18 and TRBJ2-5; D call uncertain. From germline, CDR1 is KGHSH and CDR2 LQKENI. V was clipped by 6 bases and J by 5 bases, with 13 bases between them. The CDR3 totals 13 residues. In nucleotides, the CDR3 is TGTGCCAGCTCGCCTGGAAAGATGGAGACCCAGTACTTC. It yields the protein CASSPGKMETQYF.

The V call is TRBV19, the J call TRBJ1-4, with TRBD1 matching 9 bases. This CDR3 has 14 amino acids. The germline CDR1 and CDR2 sequences are LNHDA and SQIVND (reference sequence). V shed 6 bases and J 6 bases; nucleotides not matched to a gene: 5. CDR3 amino acids: CASRVQGADEKLFF. The CDR3 bases are TGTGCCAGTAGGGTACAGGGGGCTGATGAAAAACTGTTTTTT.

V is TRBV6-6 and J is TRBJ1-5; D gene unclear. The germline gives CDR1 MNHNY, CDR2 SVGAGI (reference sequence). The V end lost 4 bases, the J end lost 5 bases, and 9 bases lay between the germline ends. The CDR3 is 13 amino acids. The chain's CDR3 is CASSSGGDQPQHF. CDR3 nucleotides: TGTGCCAGCAGTTCGGGTGGGGATCAGCCCCAGCATTTT.

This chain joins TRBV6-5 and TRBJ1-2, with 7 bases fitting TRBD1. Looked up from germline, CDR1 is MNHEY and CDR2 is SVGAGI. This CDR3 region has 15 residues. J lost 6 bases, V lost 5 bases, and 12 bases had no gene match. This chain's CDR3 is CASSPTGTEAHGYTF. Here the CDR3 DNA reads TGTGCCAGCAGTCCTACCGGGACAGAAGCCCATGGCTACACCTTC.

The chain recombines TRBV9 with TRBJ2-1; D unresolved. Germline CDR1 and CDR2: SGDLS and YYNGEE. This CDR3 has 13 amino acids. Trimming shortened V by 0 bases and J by 7 bases, and 8 bases separated the two germline ends. This CDR3 is CASSVDHENEQFF. The CDR3 DNA follows: TGTGCCAGCAGCGTAGACCACGAGAATGAGCAGTTCTTC. Full variable domain (outside the CDR3, taken from reference TRBV9 and TRBJ2-1): DSGVTQTPKHLITATGQRVTLRCSPRSGDLSVYWYQQSLDQGLQFLIQYYNGEERAKGNILERFSAQQFPDLHSELNLSSLELGDSALYFCASSVDHENEQFFGPGTRLTVL.

The chain has TRBV7-9 and TRBJ1-2; D gene uncertain. The V gene's germline CDR1 is SEHNR and CDR2 FQNEAQ (reference sequence). V lost 1 base to trimming and J lost 8 bases, with 11 bases between them. This CDR3 is built from 13 residues. The CDR3 spells CASSLDSGRGYTF. The CDR3 DNA sequence: TGTGCCAGCAGCTTAGATTCGGGGAGAGGCTACACCTTC.

The chain recombines TRBV7-9 with TRBJ2-2; D possibly corresponds to TRBD1 (6 bases). Germline loops: CDR1 SEHNR, CDR2 FQNEAQ (reference sequence). Trimming took 5 bases from V and 5 from J, leaving 9 bases between them. The CDR3 loop spans 13 amino acids. The CDR3 protein is CASSPQGTGELFF. The CDR3 coding sequence is TGTGCCAGCAGCCCTCAGGGGACCGGGGAGCTGTTTTTT.

The rearrangement uses TRBV5-4 and TRBJ1-2; TRBD1 matches 7 bases. The CDR3 loop spans 15 amino acids. Trimming at V came to 5 bases and at J to 5 bases, leaving 12 bases not matched to a gene. Germline V gene data show CDR1 as SGHNT and CDR2 as YYREEE (reference sequence). The CDR3 loop is CASSWEGDRTYGYTF. CDR3 nucleotide sequence: TGTGCCAGCAGTTGGGAGGGGGACAGAACATATGGCTACACCTTC.

The gene calls are TRBV29-1 and TRBJ1-1; the D gene is possibly TRBD1 (6 bases). Per germline, CDR1 SQVTM and CDR2 ANQGSEA. The CDR3 length is 12 residues. V lost 7 bases, J lost 5 bases, and 14 bases lay in between. CDR3 region: CSASRGGTEAFF. Here the CDR3 DNA reads TGCAGCGCCTCCAGGGGAGGGACTGAAGCTTTCTTT.

This clone has just a few counts. The CDR3 protein is CASSLTSGGTGELFF. CDR3 nucleotide sequence: TGTGCCAGCAGTTTAACTAGCGGGGGCACCGGGGAGCTGTTTTTT. V and J are TRBV28 and TRBJ2-2, with TRBD2 matching 11 bases. The CDR3 extends over 15 amino acids. V gave up 2 bases and J gave up 4 bases; unmatched junction bases: 0. Germline V lookup: CDR1 MDHEN, CDR2 SYDVKM. Combining the CDR3 with reference TRBV28 and TRBJ2-2 gives the whole variable domain DVKVTQSSRYLVKRTGEKVFLECVQDMDHENMFWYRQDPGLGLRLIYFSYDVKMKEKGDIPEGYSVSREKKERFSLILESASTNQTSMYLCASSLTSGGTGELFFGEGSRLTVL.

CDR3 in DNA: TGCGCCAGCAGCCGACGGATAAGCGGGACTCAAGATACGCAGTATTTT. It is translated as CASSRRISGTQDTQYF. V gene TRBV5-1 combines with J gene TRBJ2-3; TRBD2 matches 7 bases. The J segment lost 5 bases and the V segment lost 4 bases, leaving 13 bases of the junction unmatched. CDR3 length: 16 amino acids. Germline V gene lookup returns CDR1 SGHRS and CDR2 YFSETQ.

The rearrangement uses TRBV7-2 and TRBJ2-5; 10 nucleotides agree with TRBD2. V gave up 3 bases and J gave up 6 bases; unmatched junction bases: 4. The CDR3 extends over 14 amino acids. Germline V CDR1 and CDR2: SGHTA, FQGNSA. This chain's CDR3 is CASSFTSGEKTQYF. The DNA for the CDR3 is TGTGCCAGCAGCTTCACTAGCGGGGAGAAGACCCAGTACTTC.

This clone was observed a few times. This sequence joins TRBV23-1 and TRBJ1-5; D gene unclear. TRBV23-1 is an ORF, with its function uncertain. Trimming removed 4 bases from V and 6 bases from J, with 10 bases in between. The CDR3 extends over 13 amino acids. The DNA for the CDR3 is TGCGCCAGCAGTCCACCGGCTCTTCAGCCCCAGCATTTT. Protein sequence: CASSPPALQPQHF.

The V and J genes are TRBV5-6 and TRBJ1-2; tentative D call: TRBD1 (5 bases). The CDR3 consists of 14 residues. Trimming removed 4 bases at V and 0 bases at J, with 10 bases between. CDR1 is SGHDT and CDR2 is YYEEEE in the germline V gene. The CDR3 is CASSPGGTNYGYTF. The CDR3 DNA reads as TGTGCCAGCAGCCCTGGGGGGACTAACTATGGCTACACCTTC.